The sequence of this T cell receptor beta chain was determined in a study of blood T cell repertoires in COVID-19. Study overall: Samples taken during acute and convalescent COVID-19 were collected in the United States, Italy and Spain. PBMCs, B-cell-depleted T cells, or T cells were the source of the cDNA or gDNA that made up the material.

The CDR3 length is 15 residues. Germline V gives CDR1 LNHDA, CDR2 SQIVND (reference sequence). V was cut by 7 bases and J by 2 bases, with 17 bases left in between. In the original analysis: How many nucleated cells were present was estimated from reference gene primer amplification. Profiling relied on immunoSEQ multiplex PCR, and the TCRdb table lists in-frame clones only, not all of them. V, J and clone size are those of that table, while D and trimming were read from the DNA. The table lists about 180,000 clones, around 80% of them singletons, with approximately 15% in the top ten. This rearrangement joins TRBV19 to TRBJ1-2; D perhaps matches TRBD1 (5 bases). Sequenced material: PBMCs or T cells enriched from blood (not recorded which). The receptor's source is a man in his 60s who had been exposed to COVID-19. The CDR3 DNA is TGTGCCAGTAATCCCCGGATAGGGGCGAACTATGGCTACACCTTC. Its protein is CASNPRIGANYGYTF. The variable domain in full, completed from reference TRBV19 and TRBJ1-2, reads DGGITQSPKYLFRKEGQNVTLSCEQNLNHDAMYWYRQDPGQGLRLIYYSQIVNDFQKGDIAEGYSVSREKKESFPLTVTSAQKNPTAFYLCASNPRIGANYGYTFGSGTRLTVV.